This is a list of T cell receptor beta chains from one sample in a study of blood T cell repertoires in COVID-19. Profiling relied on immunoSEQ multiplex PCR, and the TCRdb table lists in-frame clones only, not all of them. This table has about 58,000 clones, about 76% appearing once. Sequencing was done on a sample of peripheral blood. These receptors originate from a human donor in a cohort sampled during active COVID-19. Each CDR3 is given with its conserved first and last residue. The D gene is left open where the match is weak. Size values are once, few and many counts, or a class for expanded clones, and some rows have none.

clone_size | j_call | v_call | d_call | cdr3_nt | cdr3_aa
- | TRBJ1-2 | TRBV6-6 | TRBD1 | TGTGCCAGCCAGGGGGCGCTGGACTATGGCTACACCTTC | CASQGALDYGYTF
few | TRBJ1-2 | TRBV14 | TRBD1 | TGTGCCAGCAGCCCTGACAGGGGCTTGGGCTATGGCTACACCTTC | CASSPDRGLGYGYTF
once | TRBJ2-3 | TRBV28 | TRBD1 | TGTGCCAGCAGTCTCACAGGACAGGTTCAAGATACGCAGTATTTT | CASSLTGQVQDTQYF
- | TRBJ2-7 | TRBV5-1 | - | TGCGCCAGCAGCTTGGCCTCCTCCTACGAGCAGTACTTC | CASSLASSYEQYF
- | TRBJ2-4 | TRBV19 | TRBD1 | TGTGCCAGTAGCAAGGACAGGGGAGGGATTCAGTACTTC | CASSKDRGGIQYF
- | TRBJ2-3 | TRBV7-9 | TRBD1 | TGTGCCAGCAGCGGCTATACAGGGGGCTCCACAGATACGCAGTATTTT | CASSGYTGGSTDTQYF
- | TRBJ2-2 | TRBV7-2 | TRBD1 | TGTGCCAGCAGATTGGGACAGGGGGCTAATGGGGAGCTGTTTTTT | CASRLGQGANGELFF
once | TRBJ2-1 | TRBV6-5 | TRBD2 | TGTGCCAGCCAGCTAGCGGGTATATTGGAGTGGGAGCAGTTCTTC | CASQLAGILEWEQFF
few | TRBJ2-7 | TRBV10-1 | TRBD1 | TGCGCCAGCAGTGAGGGGGGACAGGCGTACGAGCAGTACTTC | CASSEGGQAYEQYF
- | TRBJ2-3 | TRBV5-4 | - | TGTGCCAGCAGCTTGGCCGGGGGAGATACGCAGTATTTT | CASSLAGGDTQYF
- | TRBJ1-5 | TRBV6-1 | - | TGTGCCAGCAGTGACTTCGGGCAGGGGACCAATCAGCCCCAGCATTTT | CASSDFGQGTNQPQHF
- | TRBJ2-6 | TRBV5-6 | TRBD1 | TGTGCCAGCAGCCTAGACAGGGGGCTCGCTGGGGCCAACGTCCTGACTTTC | CASSLDRGLAGANVLTF
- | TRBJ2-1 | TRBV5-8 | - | TGTGCCAGCAGCTTAGCAGTGGGGACTCTAACCTACAATGAGCAGTTCTTC | CASSLAVGTLTYNEQFF
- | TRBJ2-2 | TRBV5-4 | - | TGTGCCAGTCGAAAGGCGGGGATGAACACCGGGGAGCTGTTTTTT | CASRKAGMNTGELFF
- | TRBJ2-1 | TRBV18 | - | TGTGCCAGCTCACCACCGATCAAGCGCTACAATGAGCAGTTCTTC | CASSPPIKRYNEQFF
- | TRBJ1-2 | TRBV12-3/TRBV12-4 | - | TGTGCCAGCAGTCCCGGGTCTGACTATGGCTACACCTTC | CASSPGSDYGYTF